This record looks at one T cell receptor (beta chain) sequence and its context. A read error may be the cause here, since a much bigger clone is one base away. The CDR3 end shows no conserved phenylalanine or tryptophan, and so a read error is likely. Thyroid ultrasound and orbital computed tomography, with clinical symptoms and serum thyroxine and TRAb, informed diagnoses. Amplified TCR beta CDR3 regions derived from RNA transcripts. HTBI primers were the set used in a first-round RT-PCR of the TCR CDR3. TCRdb recomputed calls from the multiplex PCR reads with MiXCR, one row per CDR3 protein. There are 500,000 to 800,000 distinct CDR3 sequences in the sample; about 45% occur only once, and less than 9.5% lies in the top ten. The source of the sample is a study of T cells in Graves' hyperthyroidism and ophthalmopathy. This CDR3 region has 13 residues. Germline CDR1 WNHNN, CDR2 SYGVQD (reference sequence). V lost 2 bases and J 2 bases, leaving 6 bases between the germline ends.

This receptor was obtained from an adult man with Graves' disease, either hyperthyroidism or ophthalmopathy (not recorded which). Input material: peripheral blood or thyroid tissue (not recorded which). The chain has TRBV10-1 and TRBJ1-1; D call uncertain. In nucleotides, the CDR3 is TGCGCCAGCAGTGAGGGTTTTAACACTGAAGCTTTCCTT. Translation: CASSEGFNTEAFL.